One and the same sample provided the 30 T cell receptor beta chains below, sequenced in a study of T cells in Graves' hyperthyroidism and ophthalmopathy. RNA transcripts yielded amplified TCR beta CDR3 regions. A set of HTBI primers served as the primers for a first-round RT-PCR of the TCR CDR3. TCRdb reanalysed the multiplex PCR reads using MiXCR and keeps one entry per CDR3 protein. The data show about 24,000 distinct CDR3 sequences, around 50% seen once. The source material was blood. The receptors were sampled from a middle-aged woman with Graves' hyperthyroidism that later progressed to Graves' ophthalmopathy.

This chain uses TRBV4-2 with TRBJ1-2, with D uncertain. Trimming removed 3 bases at V and 6 bases at J, with 8 bases between. The CDR3 is 12 amino acids. Germline lookup yields CDR1 LGHNA and CDR2 YNFKEQ. CDR3 in DNA: TGTGCCAGCAGCCAGACACTGGATGGCTACACCTTC. This codes for CASSQTLDGYTF.

The chain has TRBV29-1 and TRBJ1-1; weak D call: TRBD1 (5 bases). CDR1 and CDR2 from the germline V gene are SQVTM and ANQGSEA. Trimming pared 1 base from V and 4 bases from J, leaving 13 bases between. This CDR3 comprises 14 residues. The CDR3 region is CSVEGGSGATEAFF. As DNA, the CDR3 is TGCAGCGTTGAAGGAGGCAGCGGGGCCACTGAAGCTTTCTTT.

This clonotype was picked up many times. V gene TRBV6-2 or TRBV6-3 combines with J gene TRBJ2-7; tentatively, D is TRBD2 (5 bases). The V gene's germline CDR1 is MNHEY and CDR2 SVGEGT. V was trimmed by 5 bases and J by 2 bases, leaving 10 bases between them. The CDR3 has 13 amino acids. This CDR3 reads CASSAQAAYEQYF. The CDR3 nucleotides read TGTGCCAGCAGTGCCCAAGCGGCCTACGAGCAGTACTTC.

This clonotype was seen repeatedly, ten times or more. This could be a read error, since a much larger clone is one nucleotide away. V gene TRBV7-9 combines with J gene TRBJ1-6; tentative D call: TRBD1 (5 bases). The germline CDR1 and CDR2 sequences are SEHNR and FQNEAQ (reference sequence). CDR3 length: 15 amino acids. Trimming took off 0 bases at V and 8 bases at J, with 11 bases between the two ends. The CDR3 loop reads CASSLAGAEYSPLHF. CDR3 sequence (DNA): TGTGCCAGCAGCTTAGCTGGGGCCGAGTATTCACCCCTCCACTTT.

Relative to its sample, this clonotype is medium-sized. This sequence joins TRBV7-8 and TRBJ2-3; 8 bases align to TRBD2. Trimming took 7 bases from V and 3 from J; bases not matched to a gene: 9. The CDR3 totals 15 residues. Germline CDR1 reads SGHVS; CDR2 reads FQNEAQ. The CDR3 DNA is TGTGCCAGCACCGGGAGGGGTAGCGGAACAGATACGCAGTATTTT. Amino acid sequence: CASTGRGSGTDTQYF.

The rearrangement joins TRBV24-1 to TRBJ2-1, with no clear D. The closer fit of TRBJ2-7 to the DNA end suggests the J call may be wrong. From germline, CDR1 is KGHDR and CDR2 SFDVKD. The CDR3 extends over 12 amino acids. The DNA for the CDR3 is TGTGCCACCCGGCGACTCAGCAATGAGCAGTACTTC. Translated: CATRRLSNEQYF.

The chain is built from TRBV11-1 and TRBJ2-7; 8 positions match TRBD2. V was pared by 3 bases and J by 3 bases, with 7 bases of the junction left unmatched. Germline lookup yields CDR1 SGHAT and CDR2 FQDESV (reference sequence). This CDR3 spans 15 amino acids. This CDR3 is CASSFGSGGFYEQYF. CDR3 bases: TGTGCCAGCAGCTTTGGAAGCGGGGGATTCTACGAGCAGTACTTC.

The table lists this clonotype with a few counts. The V and J genes are TRBV2 and TRBJ1-2, with a tentative D call TRBD1 (5 bases). The CDR3 length is 13 residues. Germline CDR1 is SNHLY and CDR2 is FYNNEI. The V gene lost 4 bases and the J gene lost 1 base, with 7 bases spanning the gap. The CDR3: CASSGDSNYGYTF. DNA for the CDR3: TGTGCCAGCAGTGGTGACAGTAACTATGGCTACACCTTC.

Concerning this clonotype: One base away lies a much larger clone, so this may be a sequencing read error. The CDR3 is CACSTTGLSTDTQYF. The CDR3 region has the DNA TGTGCCTGCAGTACGACGGGACTTAGCACAGATACGCAGTATTTT. J is TRBJ2-3 and V is TRBV27; D is possibly TRBD2 (6 bases). Looked up from germline, CDR1 is MNHEY and CDR2 is SMNVEV (reference sequence). The CDR3 totals 15 residues.

This clonotype was counted only a few times. This chain joins TRBV10-3 and TRBJ1-2; D not resolved. The CDR3 length is 8 residues. From germline, CDR1 is ENHRY and CDR2 SYGVKD. The CDR3 is CANYGYTF. CDR3 sequence (DNA): TGTGCTAACTATGGCTACACCTTC.

The chain joins TRBV20-1 to TRBJ1-5, with 10 bases aligning to TRBD1. CDR3 size: 16 residues. With V trimmed by 6 bases and J by 5 bases, 13 bases remained unmatched. Germline CDR1 reads DFQATT; CDR2 reads SNEGSKA (reference sequence). The CDR3 protein is CSALKGQGRGDQPQHF. The CDR3 DNA reads as TGCAGTGCACTTAAGGGACAGGGGAGGGGGGATCAGCCCCAGCATTTT.

About this clonotype itself: The junction differs from germline at one of its ends, possibly a read error. The chain couples TRBV29-1 to TRBJ1-1; possible D gene TRBD1, 5 bases. The CDR3 extends over 12 amino acids. Germline CDR1 reads SQVTM; CDR2 reads ANQGSEA. CDR3 sequence (DNA): TGCAGCGTTTCTAGCGGCGGGACTGAAGCTCTCTTT. Protein product: CSVSSGGTEALF.

In this sample, this clonotype turned up many times. CDR3 protein: CASSQAVSYTGELFF. As DNA, the CDR3 is TGCGCCAGCAGCCAAGCAGTCTCCTACACCGGGGAGCTGTTTTTT. This chain links TRBV4-1 with TRBJ2-2, with unresolved D. The CDR3 is 15 amino acids. V lost 1 base and J 3 bases, leaving 9 bases between the germline ends. Looked up from germline, CDR1 is MGHRA and CDR2 is YSYEKL.

With regard to this clonotype: The DNA is omitted, as the CDR3 cannot be located on it reliably, and the CDR3 follows TCRdb's listing. The chain joins TRBV7-2 to TRBJ1-6; the DNA was not used to check the table's D call, TRBD1. The CDR3 is made up of 21 amino acids, end residues included. Germline values: CDR1 SGHTA, CDR2 FQGNSA. The CDR3 region is CASSFYICSARDSGVNSPLHF.

V usage is TRBV29-1 and J usage is TRBJ2-1; 9 nucleotides agree with TRBD1. Germline lookup yields CDR1 SQVTM and CDR2 ANQGSEA. The V and J ends lost 8 bases and 7 bases, in that order; junction bases with no gene match: 9. This CDR3 is built from 13 residues. The CDR3 DNA sequence: TGCAGCCGAACGGGACAGGGCACGAATGAGCAGTTCTTC. This sequence encodes CSRTGQGTNEQFF.

This clonotype was counted a few times. The V gene is TRBV24-1, the J gene TRBJ1-1; 8 bases are a match to TRBD1. The CDR3 has 14 amino acids. The J segment lost 2 bases and the V segment lost 7 bases, leaving 5 bases of the junction unmatched. CDR1 and CDR2 from the germline V gene are KGHDR and SFDVKD. The CDR3: CATRDRGANTEAFF. Here the CDR3 DNA reads TGTGCCACCAGAGACAGGGGAGCAAACACTGAAGCTTTCTTT.

This clonotype has just a few counts. The CDR3 DNA follows: TGTGCCAGCAGCTATACAGGGACTGAAGCTTTCTTT. This gives the protein CASSYTGTEAFF. This chain uses TRBV7-9 with TRBJ1-1; weak D call: TRBD1 (6 bases). In germline, CDR1 is SEHNR, CDR2 FQNEAQ (reference sequence). This CDR3 spans 12 amino acids. V dropped 4 bases and J dropped 5 bases, with 8 bases sitting between them.

This clonotype came up many times. This rearrangement joins TRBV6-2 or TRBV6-3 to TRBJ2-1; 8 bases map to TRBD2. CDR3 length: 15 amino acids. V trimming: 5 bases; J trimming: 7 bases; junction bases outside the gene matches: 10. CDR1 and CDR2 (germline): MNHEY, SVGEGT. The CDR3 region has the DNA TGTGCCAGCAGTATTACTAGCGGAGGGGGGAATGAGCAGTTCTTC. Its translation is CASSITSGGGNEQFF.

This chain uses TRBV2 with TRBJ2-7; the D gene is possibly TRBD2 (6 bases). CDR3 length: 16 amino acids. Per the germline V gene, CDR1 is SNHLY and CDR2 is FYNNEI. Trimming left V 4 bases short and J 3 bases short, with 19 bases between. CDR3 loop: CASSAGLPWVDYEQYF. The CDR3 DNA follows: TGTGCCAGCAGTGCGGGACTGCCTTGGGTCGACTACGAGCAGTACTTC.

In this sample, this clonotype turned up once. The rearrangement links TRBV20-1 to TRBJ2-7; 8 bases are shared with TRBD2. The V gene end was trimmed by 5 bases and the J gene end by 6 bases; junction bases not matched to a gene: 9. There are 13 residues in the CDR3. The germline CDR1 and CDR2 sequences are DFQATT and SNEGSKA (reference sequence). CDR3 protein: CSARAGVGGEQYF. CDR3 DNA: TGCAGTGCTCGAGCGGGAGTTGGGGGCGAGCAGTACTTC.

In this sample, this clonotype is medium-sized (0.01 to 0.1%). The chain joins TRBV29-1 to TRBJ1-2; 10 nucleotides line up with TRBD1. Germline V CDR1 and CDR2: SQVTM, ANQGSEA. The V and J ends lost 6 bases and 4 bases, in that order; junction bases with no gene match: 5. This CDR3 contains 13 residues. The CDR3 region is CSVGTGVPYGYTF. The CDR3 region has the DNA TGCAGCGTGGGGACAGGGGTGCCCTATGGCTACACCTTC.

The chain carries TRBV20-1 and TRBJ2-5, with unresolved D. The CDR3 sequence is 13 residues long. The V end lost 6 bases, the J end lost 5 bases, and 16 bases lay between the germline ends. The germline CDR1 and CDR2 sequences are DFQATT and SNEGSKA (reference sequence). The CDR3 sequence is CSASRMWGETQYF. In nucleotides, the CDR3 is TGCAGTGCCAGCCGGATGTGGGGTGAGACCCAGTACTTC.

This clonotype is medium-sized within its sample. The genes are TRBV7-8 and TRBJ2-7, with D tentatively TRBD2 (6 bases). Germline V gives CDR1 SGHVS, CDR2 FQNEAQ. V was trimmed by 3 bases and J by 5 bases, leaving 14 bases between them. This CDR3 is 14 amino acids long. The CDR3 region is CASSFRGSLDEQYF. The CDR3 DNA reads as TGTGCCAGCAGCTTCCGGGGGTCCCTAGACGAGCAGTACTTC.

The chain joins TRBV12-3 or TRBV12-4 to TRBJ2-7, with D perhaps matching TRBD2 (7 bases). Trimming removed 6 bases from V and 9 bases from J, with 21 bases in between. The CDR3 consists of 14 residues. The CDR3 is CASSPGTGGSGQYF. The CDR3 DNA is TGTGCCAGCAGCCCCGGGACGGGGGGCTCCGGGCAGTACTTC.

Sample share makes this clonotype medium-sized. This chain connects TRBV20-1 to TRBJ2-1; 12 bases line up with TRBD2. The CDR3 sequence is 14 residues long. Trimming cost V 6 bases and J 8 bases; bases outside gene matches: 8. The germline V gene encodes CDR1 DFQATT and CDR2 SNEGSKA (reference sequence). The CDR3 protein is CSARLAGVVYEQFF. The CDR3 bases are TGCAGTGCCAGACTAGCGGGAGTAGTCTATGAGCAGTTCTTC.

This clonotype has a count of ten or more. The chain joins TRBV29-1 to TRBJ2-2, with 11 bases fitting TRBD1. Losses at the gene ends were 7 bases for V and 6 bases for J; bases not matched to a gene: 16. The CDR3 length is 17 residues. Germline CDR1 reads SQVTM; CDR2 reads ANQGSEA. DNA of the CDR3: TGCAGCGCGGGACAGGGGGGGGCTAGCGGGATTGCCGGGGAGCTGTTTTTT. It is translated as CSAGQGGASGIAGELFF.

This clonotype was observed a single time. The chain joins TRBV5-1 to TRBJ2-7; TRBD1 matches at 8 bases. The V segment lost 1 base and the J segment 1 base; nucleotides outside the gene matches: 4. The CDR3 is made up of 15 amino acids. The germline V gene encodes CDR1 SGHRS and CDR2 YFSETQ. This CDR3 is CASSLIGTGSYEQYF. In DNA, the CDR3 is TGCGCCAGCAGCTTGATCGGGACAGGATCCTACGAGCAGTACTTC. Drawing the rest from reference TRBV5-1 and TRBJ2-7, the complete variable domain is KAGVTQTPRYLIKTRGQQVTLSCSPISGHRSVSWYQQTPGQGLQFLFEYFSETQRNKGNFPGRFSGRQFSNSRSEMNVSTLELGDSALYLCASSLIGTGSYEQYFGPGTRLTVT.

This clonotype was detected only a few times. The rearrangement uses TRBV14 and TRBJ2-5; 8 nucleotides agree with TRBD1. CDR1 and CDR2 (germline): SGHDN, FVKESK. The CDR3 totals 14 residues. V was clipped by 2 bases and J by 5 bases; unmatched bases: 4. The CDR3 sequence: CASSQWTGKETQYF. CDR3 DNA sequence: TGTGCCAGCAGCCAATGGACAGGGAAGGAGACCCAGTACTTC.

This clonotype was counted ten times or more. The rearrangement uses TRBV27 and TRBJ2-5; 9 bases match TRBD2. The CDR3 is 15 amino acids. The V and J ends lost 4 bases and 4 bases, in that order; junction bases with no gene match: 7. The V gene's germline CDR1 is MNHEY and CDR2 SMNVEV (reference sequence). Here the CDR3 DNA reads TGTGCCAGCAGTTCCCTCCTAGCGGGATCAGAGACCCAGTACTTC. Amino acid sequence: CASSSLLAGSETQYF.

This clonotype was detected ten times or more. The chain uses TRBV5-1 and TRBJ2-2; 12 positions match TRBD2. The CDR3 runs to 15 residues. Germline values: CDR1 SGHRS, CDR2 YFSETQ. V dropped 5 bases and J dropped 4; count of bases not matched to a gene: 3. Here the CDR3 reads CASSETSGSTGELFF. The CDR3 nucleotides are TGCGCCAGCAGTGAGACTAGCGGGAGCACCGGGGAGCTGTTTTTT.